The table lists the clone carrying this T cell receptor beta chain with many counts. Antigen: not known. V was pared by 8 bases and J by 5 bases, with 13 bases between. This CDR3 comprises 13 residues. Bulk TCR libraries were made with methods that had been previously described and with listed TCR primers. TCRdb called the PCR reads again in MiXCR, with one record for every CDR3 protein. The table lists roughly 86,000 distinct CDR3 sequences, about 20% of them singletons. The source of the sample is a study of molecular identifiers for immune sequencing clone quantification. Overall study findings and caveats: Clones carrying above 20 RNA copies accounted for over 97% of effector molecules, under 1% in naive cells. Highly expanded clone sizes could be underestimated by identical TCR molecules sharing a barcode.

Naive CD8 T cells were sorted, and the gate applied was CD8+CD4-CCR7+CD45RA+. Sequencing was done on a sample of naive CD8+ T cells from blood, with Jurkat cell RNA spiked in. Described subset: FACS-sorted CD8+CD4-CCR7+CD45RA+ naive T cells. The sequence derives from a human donor in good health. Some libraries in this study had Jurkat cell RNA spiked in. This chain links TRBV12-3 or TRBV12-4 with TRBJ1-5, with D tentatively TRBD1 (6 bases). The CDR3 sequence: CASGGGAHQPQHF. The CDR3 nucleotides are TGTGCCAGCGGGGGGGGGGCTCATCAGCCCCAGCATTTT.